The 13 T cell receptor beta chains in this list originate from one sample, sequenced in a study of blood T cell repertoires in COVID-19. This table comes from immunoSEQ multiplex PCR, and its TCRdb copy is limited to in-frame clones, with some not included. The sample holds 200,000 to 250,000 clones, 85% to 90% seen once. The specimen was PBMCs or T cells enriched from blood (not recorded which). These receptors were taken from a man in his forties or fifties who had been exposed to COVID-19.

This chain uses TRBV28 with TRBJ1-5; D perhaps matches TRBD1 (5 bases). Germline values: CDR1 MDHEN, CDR2 SYDVKM. This CDR3 region has 16 residues. V lost 6 bases to trimming and J lost 9 bases, with 24 bases between them. CDR3 bases: TGTGCCAGCAGAGGGTGGGGATCCGGGGGTGTTGCGCCCCAGCATTTT. Its translation is CASRGWGSGGVAPQHF.

The J gene is TRBJ2-2, the V gene TRBV5-4; 8 nucleotides line up with TRBD2. The CDR3 length is 15 residues. Losses at the gene ends were 0 bases for V and 4 bases for J; bases not matched to a gene: 2. CDR1 is SGHNT, CDR2 YYREEE, per germline (reference sequence). This chain's CDR3 is CASSLGSGSTGELFF. In nucleotides, the CDR3 is TGTGCCAGCAGCTTGGGGAGCGGGAGCACCGGGGAGCTGTTTTTT. Full variable domain (outside the CDR3, taken from reference TRBV5-4 and TRBJ2-2): ETGVTQSPTHLIKTRGQQVTLRCSSQSGHNTVSWYQQALGQGPQFIFQYYREEENGRGNFPPRFSGLQFPNYSSELNVNALELDDSALYLCASSLGSGSTGELFFGEGSRLTVL.

The J gene is TRBJ2-3, the V gene TRBV5-1, with a possible D match to TRBD1 (7 bases). CDR3 length: 15 residues. V was cut by 0 bases and J by 5 bases, with 13 bases left in between. Per germline, CDR1 SGHRS and CDR2 YFSETQ. CDR3 nucleotides: TGCGCCAGCAGCTTGGGGGCAGGGGGAGGAGATACGCAGTATTTT. Its protein is CASSLGAGGGDTQYF.

This chain joins TRBV18 and TRBJ1-5; 8 bases agree with TRBD1. Germline loops: CDR1 KGHSH, CDR2 LQKENI. Losses at the gene ends were 1 base for V and 5 bases for J; bases not matched to a gene: 4. This CDR3 has 15 amino acids. CDR3 DNA sequence: TGTGCCAGCTCACCACACACAGGGGGGGATCAGCCCCAGCATTTT. It yields the protein CASSPHTGGDQPQHF.

The chain uses TRBV7-9 and TRBJ2-5; the match to TRBD2 covers 7 bases. The CDR3 loop spans 14 amino acids. The germline CDR1 and CDR2 sequences are SEHNR and FQNEAQ (reference sequence). The V and J ends lost 3 bases and 4 bases, in that order; junction bases with no gene match: 5. CDR3 amino acids: CASSLRAGVETQYF. The CDR3 coding sequence is TGTGCCAGCAGCTTGAGGGCGGGAGTAGAGACCCAGTACTTC.

The J gene is TRBJ2-3, the V gene TRBV19, with TRBD2 matching 10 bases. The CDR3 covers 16 residues. Germline V gene lookup returns CDR1 LNHDA and CDR2 SQIVND (reference sequence). V lost 5 bases to trimming and J lost 7 bases; unmatched junction nucleotides: 12. CDR3 amino acids: CASSRASGRNVNTQYF. CDR3 DNA sequence: TGTGCCAGTAGTCGGGCTAGCGGGAGAAACGTGAATACGCAGTATTTT.

This chain uses TRBV5-4 with TRBJ1-2; the D gene is possibly TRBD1 (6 bases). In germline, CDR1 is SGHNT, CDR2 YYREEE (reference sequence). V was pared by 4 bases and J by 7 bases, with 17 bases between. The CDR3 contains 14 residues. CDR3 DNA sequence: TGTGCCAGCAGCCCGGGGGGGGCCTCTTTTGGCTACACCTTC. It encodes CASSPGGASFGYTF.

Written as DNA, the CDR3 is TGTGCCAGCAGCCTCCTTAAGACAGGGCCGCCTCCGTCTGAAGCTTTCTTT. Residues: CASSLLKTGPPPSEAFF. The genes are TRBV11-3 and TRBJ1-1; 7 bases fit TRBD1. The CDR3 is 17 amino acids. The germline CDR1 and CDR2 sequences are SGHNT and YENEEA. Trimming took 5 bases from V and 6 from J; bases not matched to a gene: 18.

V and J are TRBV5-1 and TRBJ2-5; D might be TRBD2 (5 bases). The CDR3 totals 14 residues. Trimming stripped 4 bases from V and 1 base from J, with 11 bases between. Germline lookup yields CDR1 SGHRS and CDR2 YFSETQ. The CDR3, as DNA: TGCGCCAGCAGCCCACGGACTGGCCAAGAGACCCAGTACTTC. Its protein product is CASSPRTGQETQYF.

The chain uses TRBV24-1 and TRBJ2-1; 9 bases are a match to TRBD2. The CDR3 runs to 16 residues. CDR1 and CDR2 (germline): KGHDR, SFDVKD. J was trimmed by 0 bases and V by 8 bases; bases with no gene match: 7. The DNA for the CDR3 is TGTGCCACCAATGCTGGTAGCGGGAGCTCCTACAATGAGCAGTTCTTC. Translated, it gives CATNAGSGSSYNEQFF.

This sequence joins TRBV5-1 and TRBJ2-2; possibly TRBD1 for D (5 bases). Trimming stripped 0 bases from V and 5 bases from J, with 14 bases between. The CDR3 covers 16 residues. Looked up from germline, CDR1 is SGHRS and CDR2 is YFSETQ. This CDR3 reads CASSLVPGSLTGELFF. The CDR3 nucleotides read TGCGCCAGCAGCTTGGTTCCAGGGTCCCTTACCGGGGAGCTGTTTTTT.

The chain joins TRBV30 to TRBJ2-1; D ambiguous. Germline assignment: CDR1 GTSNPN and CDR2 SVGIG (reference sequence). Between the trimmed V and J ends, which lost 0 bases and 7 bases, there was a span of 7 bases. This CDR3 has 12 amino acids. Here the CDR3 reads CAWSVSRNEQFF. In DNA form, the CDR3 reads TGTGCCTGGAGTGTAAGCAGGAATGAGCAGTTCTTC. Combining the CDR3 with reference TRBV30 and TRBJ2-1 gives the whole variable domain SQTIHQWPATLVQPVGSPLSLECTVEGTSNPNLYWYRQAAGRGLQLLFYSVGIGQISSEVPQNLSASRPQDRQFILSSKKLLLSDSGFYLCAWSVSRNEQFFGPGTRLTVL.

The chain joins TRBV18 to TRBJ2-3; 11 nucleotides match TRBD1. Germline trimming cut 6 bases from V and 4 bases from J; bases unmatched to any gene: 3. The CDR3 contains 14 residues. Per the germline V gene, CDR1 is KGHSH and CDR2 is LQKENI. Written as DNA, the CDR3 is TGTGCCAGCTCCAGGACAGGGGGCCCAGATACGCAGTATTTT. Protein product: CASSRTGGPDTQYF. Looking up the rest from reference TRBV18 and TRBJ2-3 gives the full variable domain: NAGVMQNPRHLVRRRGQEARLRCSPMKGHSHVYWYRQLPEEGLKFMVYLQKENIIDESGMPKERFSAEFPKEGPSILRIQQVVRGDSAAYFCASSRTGGPDTQYFGPGTRLTVL.